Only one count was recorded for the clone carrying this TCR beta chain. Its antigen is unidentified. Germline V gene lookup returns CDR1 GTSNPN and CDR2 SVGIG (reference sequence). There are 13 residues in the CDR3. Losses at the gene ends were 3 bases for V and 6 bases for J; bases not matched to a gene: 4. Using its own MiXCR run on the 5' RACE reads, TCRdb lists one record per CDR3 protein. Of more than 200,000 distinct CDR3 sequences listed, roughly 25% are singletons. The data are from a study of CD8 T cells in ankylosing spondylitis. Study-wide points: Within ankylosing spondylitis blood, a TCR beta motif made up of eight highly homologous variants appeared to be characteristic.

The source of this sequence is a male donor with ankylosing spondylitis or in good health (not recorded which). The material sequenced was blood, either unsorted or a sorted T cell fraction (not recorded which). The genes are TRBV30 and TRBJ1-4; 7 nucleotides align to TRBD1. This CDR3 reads CAWSRDSYEKLFF. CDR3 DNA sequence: TGTGCCTGGAGCCGGGACAGCTATGAAAAACTGTTTTTT. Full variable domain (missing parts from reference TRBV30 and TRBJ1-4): SQTIHQWPATLVQPVGSPLSLECTVEGTSNPNLYWYRQAAGRGLQLLFYSVGIGQISSEVPQNLSASRPQDRQFILSSKKLLLSDSGFYLCAWSRDSYEKLFFGSGTQLSVL.